One sample yielded the 8 T cell receptor beta chains listed below, sequenced in a study of post-analysis software for immune sequencing data. No antigen has been identified for these receptors. The library was made from cDNA and included unique molecular identifiers. MiXCR, applied by TCRdb to the PCR reads, yields one record per CDR3 protein. This sample carries roughly 180,000 distinct CDR3 sequences, 30% of them seen once, and the ten largest clones take approximately 1.6%. Broader study findings: Patients used roughly five TRBV segments, including TRBV5-6, TRBV5-1 and TRBV20-1, more often than controls.

The sample was blood. All receptors derive from a girl aged 10 to 17 with multiple sclerosis.

The table lists this clonotype with many counts. V and J are TRBV12-3 or TRBV12-4 and TRBJ2-5; 8 positions match TRBD1. V lost 6 bases, J lost 5 bases, and 8 bases stayed unmatched. The CDR3 consists of 14 residues. The CDR3 region has the DNA TGTGCCAGCAGCCATTCGGACAGGGACGAGACCCAGTACTTC. Encoded protein: CASSHSDRDETQYF.

V and J are TRBV6-1 and TRBJ2-2; weak D call: TRBD2 (7 bases). Trimming took off 6 bases at V and 2 bases at J, with 13 bases between the two ends. Germline lookup yields CDR1 MNHNS and CDR2 SASEGT. The CDR3 is 15 residues long. The CDR3 bases are TGTGCCAGCAGCCTGCCGGGGGGCAACACCGGGGAGCTGTTTTTT. Its protein is CASSLPGGNTGELFF.

The CDR3 region has the DNA TGTGCCAGCAGCTTCACAGGGGCCACTGAAGCTTTCTTT. Amino acid sequence: CASSFTGATEAFF. The gene calls are TRBV7-9 and TRBJ1-1, with 7 bases matching TRBD1. V trimming: 3 bases; J trimming: 4 bases; junction bases outside the gene matches: 2. Germline V lookup: CDR1 SEHNR, CDR2 FQNEAQ (reference sequence). This CDR3 contains 13 residues.

The chain joins TRBV25-1 to TRBJ2-3; TRBD1 aligns across 12 bases. Losses at the gene ends were 1 base for V and 4 bases for J; bases not matched to a gene: 3. Germline CDR1 MGHDK, CDR2 SYGVNS. The CDR3 length is 16 residues. For the CDR3, the DNA is TGTGCCAGCAGTGAATGGGACAGGGGGCTGGCAGATACGCAGTATTTT. It specifies CASSEWDRGLADTQYF.

This clonotype occurred many times. The chain couples TRBV4-1 to TRBJ2-4; D call uncertain. This CDR3 is built from 16 residues. The germline gives CDR1 MGHRA, CDR2 YSYEKL. V lost 4 bases and J 0 bases, leaving 13 bases between the germline ends. The CDR3 DNA reads TGCGCCAGCAGCCTCGTTCCAAAGACAGCCAAAAACATTCAGTACTTC. It encodes CASSLVPKTAKNIQYF.

This clonotype has a count of ten or more. The chain uses TRBV12-5 and TRBJ2-7, with TRBD1 matching 7 bases. V lost 5 bases and J lost 2; bases outside the gene matches: 6. The CDR3 is made up of 14 amino acids. Germline values: CDR1 LGHNT, CDR2 FRNRAP. The CDR3 DNA reads as TGTGCTAGTGGTATCGGGACAGACGCCTACGAGCAGTACTTC. Translation gives CASGIGTDAYEQYF.

This rearrangement joins TRBV11-2 to TRBJ1-2; D possibly corresponds to TRBD1 (5 bases). V was pared by 3 bases and J by 3 bases, with 23 bases between. Looked up from germline, CDR1 is SGHAT and CDR2 is FQNNGV. CDR3 length: 18 residues. In nucleotides, the CDR3 is TGTGCCAGCAGCTTTATAGGGGTTCCAGGTCCACTGGACTATGGCTACACCTTC. Its protein product is CASSFIGVPGPLDYGYTF.

The chain carries TRBV6-5 and TRBJ2-4, with TRBD1 matching over 8 bases. The DNA end is a closer match to TRBJ2-7, so the J assignment may be wrong. CDR3 size: 14 residues. Germline loops: CDR1 MNHEY, CDR2 SVGAGI. DNA of the CDR3: TGTGCCAGCAGGCGCGGGACAGGCAGGTACGAGCAGTACTTC. Amino acid sequence: CASRRGTGRYEQYF.